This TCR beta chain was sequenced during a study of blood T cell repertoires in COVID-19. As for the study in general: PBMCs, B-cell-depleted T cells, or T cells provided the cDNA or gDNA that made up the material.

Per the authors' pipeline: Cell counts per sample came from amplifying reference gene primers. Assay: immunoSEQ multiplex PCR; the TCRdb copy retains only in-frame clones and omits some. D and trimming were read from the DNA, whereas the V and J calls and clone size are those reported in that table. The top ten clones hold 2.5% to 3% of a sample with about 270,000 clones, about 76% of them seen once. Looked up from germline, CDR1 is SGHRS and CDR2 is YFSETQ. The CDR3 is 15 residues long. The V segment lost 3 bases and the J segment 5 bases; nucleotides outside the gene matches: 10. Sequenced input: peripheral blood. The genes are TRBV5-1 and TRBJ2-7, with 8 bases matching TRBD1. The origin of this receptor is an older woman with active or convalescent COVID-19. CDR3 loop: CASSWEDRVVDEQYF. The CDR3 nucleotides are TGCGCCAGCAGCTGGGAGGACAGGGTGGTAGACGAGCAGTACTTC.